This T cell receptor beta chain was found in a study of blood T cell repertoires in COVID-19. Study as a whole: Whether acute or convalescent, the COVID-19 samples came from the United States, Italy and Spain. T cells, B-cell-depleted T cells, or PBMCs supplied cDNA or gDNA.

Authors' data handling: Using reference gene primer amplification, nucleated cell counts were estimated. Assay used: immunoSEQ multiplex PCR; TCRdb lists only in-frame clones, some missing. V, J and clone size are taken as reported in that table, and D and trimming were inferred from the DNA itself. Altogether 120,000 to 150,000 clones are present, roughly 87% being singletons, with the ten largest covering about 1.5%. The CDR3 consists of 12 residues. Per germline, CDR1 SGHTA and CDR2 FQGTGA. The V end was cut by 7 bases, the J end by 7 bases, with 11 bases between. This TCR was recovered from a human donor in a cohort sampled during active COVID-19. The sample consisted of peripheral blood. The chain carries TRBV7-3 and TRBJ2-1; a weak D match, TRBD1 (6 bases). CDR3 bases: TGTGCCAGCAATAAACAGGGAAATGAGCAGTTCTTC. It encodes CASNKQGNEQFF.